These 31 T cell receptor beta chains were sequenced from one sample in a study of technical replicates of blood from several donors. The method was immunoSEQ multiplex PCR; TCRdb's version includes in-frame clones alone and lacks a portion of them. The profile shows 55,000 to 80,000 clones, approximately 97% of them singletons. The material sequenced was T cells isolated from PBMCs. The receptors come from a human donor in good health.

This rearrangement joins TRBV4-1 to TRBJ2-7; TRBD2 agrees at 9 bases. The length of the CDR3 is 16 residues. CDR1 is MGHRA, CDR2 YSYEKL, per germline. The ends lost 1 base at V and 4 bases at J; junction bases unmatched: 8. The CDR3 DNA follows: TGCGCCAGCAGCCAAGGGGGCGGGAGGGGATGGTACGAGCAGTACTTC. Protein sequence: CASSQGGGRGWYEQYF.

J is TRBJ1-3 and V is TRBV9, with 7 bases aligning to TRBD1. The germline V gene has CDR1 SGDLS and CDR2 YYNGEE. The CDR3 length is 15 residues. Trimming at V came to 0 bases and at J to 2 bases, leaving 2 bases not matched to a gene. CDR3 bases: TGTGCCAGCAGCGTAGTTACAGGGGCTGGAAACACCATATATTTT. Amino acid sequence: CASSVVTGAGNTIYF.

CDR3 amino acids: CSGAHPDRQETQYF. CDR3 sequence (DNA): TGCAGCGGTGCCCATCCGGACAGGCAAGAGACCCAGTACTTC. J is TRBJ2-5 and V is TRBV29-1; TRBD1 matches at 7 bases. CDR1 is SQVTM and CDR2 is ANQGSEA in the germline V gene. CDR3 size: 14 residues. V gave up 7 bases and J gave up 2 bases; unmatched junction bases: 10.

The J gene is TRBJ2-7, the V gene TRBV13, with D perhaps matching TRBD1 (5 bases). Trimming took 5 bases from V and 0 from J, leaving 14 bases between them. The germline V gene has CDR1 PRHDT and CDR2 FYEKMQ (reference sequence). There are 15 residues in the CDR3. DNA of the CDR3: TGTGCCAGCAGCGTACAGCGAAGGGGCTCCTACGAGCAGTACTTC. This gives the protein CASSVQRRGSYEQYF.

The chain has TRBV12-5 and TRBJ2-7, with D perhaps matching TRBD2 (7 bases). The V end was cut by 0 bases, the J end by 7 bases, with 19 bases between. Germline-derived CDR1 and CDR2 are LGHNT and FRNRAP. The CDR3 totals 16 residues. The CDR3 here is CASGLVGGRGGGEQYF. For the CDR3, the DNA is TGTGCTAGTGGTTTGGTAGGGGGAAGGGGGGGCGGTGAGCAGTACTTC.

V is TRBV29-1 and J is TRBJ2-7, with D perhaps TRBD1 (6 bases). The CDR3 has 14 residues. In germline, CDR1 is SQVTM, CDR2 ANQGSEA. V was trimmed by 7 bases and J by 4 bases, leaving 20 bases between them. In DNA form, the CDR3 reads TGCAGCGCTAAGGTCGGCAGGGGACCTTACGAGCAGTACTTC. The encoded protein is CSAKVGRGPYEQYF.

This rearrangement joins TRBV7-6 to TRBJ2-5, with 7 positions matching TRBD1. V trimming: 4 bases; J trimming: 3 bases; junction bases outside the gene matches: 5. The CDR3 runs 14 residues. The germline gives CDR1 SGHVS, CDR2 FNYEAQ. This CDR3 is CASSSSDREETQYF. Written as DNA, the CDR3 is TGTGCCAGCAGCTCGAGCGACAGGGAAGAGACCCAGTACTTC.

The V and J genes are TRBV28 and TRBJ1-5; D unresolved. This CDR3 spans 14 amino acids. Germline CDR1 MDHEN, CDR2 SYDVKM. Trimming removed 2 bases at V and 5 bases at J, with 10 bases between. CDR3 residues: CASSLEVGDQPQHF. As DNA, the CDR3 is TGTGCCAGCAGTTTAGAGGTAGGCGATCAGCCCCAGCATTTT.

This chain uses TRBV27 with TRBJ1-2; D may be TRBD1 (5 bases). Per germline, CDR1 MNHEY and CDR2 SMNVEV (reference sequence). The CDR3 is 15 residues long. V was clipped by 4 bases and J by 4 bases, with 16 bases between them. CDR3 coding DNA: TGTGCCAGCAGTTGGACTAGCGGGGGTGTCTATGGCTACACCTTC. Translation: CASSWTSGGVYGYTF.

V and J are TRBV30 and TRBJ1-1; no clear D gene. The CDR3 has 14 amino acids. V shed 4 bases and J shed 0 bases, with 12 bases lying between them. Germline CDR1 is GTSNPN and CDR2 is SVGIG (reference sequence). In DNA form, the CDR3 reads TGTGCCTGGACATCGACTTCACTGAACACTGAAGCTTTCTTT. Translated: CAWTSTSLNTEAFF.

This chain joins TRBV4-1 and TRBJ1-4; TRBD1 matches at 9 bases. Germline CDR1 is MGHRA and CDR2 is YSYEKL. Germline trimming cut 4 bases from V and 5 bases from J; bases unmatched to any gene: 5. This CDR3 spans 15 amino acids. The CDR3 coding sequence is TGCGCCAGCAGCCGGTGGGGACAGGGCAATGAAAAACTGTTTTTT. This gives the protein CASSRWGQGNEKLFF.

With respect to this clone: Compared with germline, one end of the junction differs, possibly owing to a read error. J is TRBJ2-7 and V is TRBV25-1; 8 bases are a match to TRBD1. Germline V gene data show CDR1 as MGHDK and CDR2 as SYGVNS. The CDR3 is 15 residues long. CDR3 region: CASSEFWQGAYEQYF. In DNA form, the CDR3 reads TGTGCCAGCAGCGAATTCTGGCAGGGGGCGTACGAGCAGTACTTC.

This clone was found once. This chain uses TRBV27 with TRBJ2-1, with a tentative D call TRBD2 (7 bases). CDR3 size: 15 residues. The V gene's germline CDR1 is MNHEY and CDR2 SMNVEV (reference sequence). Trimming stripped 6 bases from V and 0 bases from J, with 12 bases between. The CDR3 is CASSGGGSSYNEQFF. CDR3 sequence (DNA): TGTGCCAGCAGCGGCGGGGGCAGCTCCTACAATGAGCAGTTCTTC.

This chain joins TRBV29-1 and TRBJ1-2; D is possibly TRBD1 (6 bases). The V gene lost 7 bases and the J gene lost 5 bases, with 17 bases spanning the gap. The CDR3 loop spans 13 amino acids. The germline V gene encodes CDR1 SQVTM and CDR2 ANQGSEA. The CDR3 protein is CSDTGQIYYGYTF. Here the CDR3 DNA reads TGCAGCGATACCGGACAGATATATTATGGCTACACCTTC. The full variable domain, its missing parts supplied by reference TRBV29-1 and TRBJ1-2, is SAVISQKPSRDICQRGTSLTIQCQVDSQVTMMFWYRQQPGQSLTLIATANQGSEATYESGFVIDKFPISRPNLTFSTLTVSNMSPEDSSIYLCSDTGQIYYGYTFGSGTRLTVV.

The V gene is TRBV5-1, the J gene TRBJ2-2; D gene unclear. Trimming pared 0 bases from V and 0 bases from J, leaving 6 bases between. This CDR3 comprises 15 residues. CDR1 and CDR2 (germline): SGHRS, YFSETQ. The CDR3 loop is CASSLVGSNTGELFF. CDR3 sequence (DNA): TGCGCCAGCAGCTTGGTCGGGTCGAACACCGGGGAGCTGTTTTTT.

The rearrangement links TRBV6-1 to TRBJ2-7, with D possibly matching TRBD2 (5 bases). Germline V gene lookup returns CDR1 MNHNS and CDR2 SASEGT. The CDR3 has 15 residues. Deletions cut 1 base from V and 5 bases from J, with 15 bases between. This chain's CDR3 is CASSEGELVIDEQYF. CDR3 nucleotide sequence: TGTGCCAGCAGTGAAGGCGAACTAGTGATCGACGAGCAGTACTTC.

The V gene is TRBV19, the J gene TRBJ2-3, with 9 bases identical to TRBD1. V lost 5 bases, J lost 3 bases, and 18 bases stayed unmatched. CDR1 LNHDA and CDR2 SQIVND come from the germline V gene (reference sequence). This CDR3 region has 19 residues. The DNA for the CDR3 is TGTGCCAGTAGTTTCCCTGGGACAGGGAGTGGGCTATCGACAGATACGCAGTATTTT. Translating it yields CASSFPGTGSGLSTDTQYF.

The chain is built from TRBV6-4 and TRBJ2-3; D uncertain. Between the trimmed V and J ends, which lost 3 bases and 1 base, there was a span of 8 bases. From germline, CDR1 is MRHNA and CDR2 SNTAGT. The CDR3 spans 14 residues. In nucleotides, the CDR3 is TGTGCCAGCAGTGAAGCTTTGGGCACAGATACGCAGTATTTT. Protein sequence: CASSEALGTDTQYF.

This chain links TRBV5-6 with TRBJ2-3; 12 nucleotides match TRBD2. V lost 1 base to trimming and J lost 0 bases; unmatched junction nucleotides: 6. Germline V gene sequence: CDR1 SGHDT, CDR2 YYEEEE. This CDR3 has 18 amino acids. This chain's CDR3 is CASSLTSGRFPSTDTQYF. As DNA, the CDR3 is TGTGCCAGCAGCTTGACTAGCGGGAGGTTTCCTAGCACAGATACGCAGTATTTT. Drawing the rest from reference TRBV5-6 and TRBJ2-3, the complete variable domain is DAGVTQSPTHLIKTRGQQVTLRCSPKSGHDTVSWYQQALGQGPQFIFQYYEEEERQRGNFPDRFSGHQFPNYSSELNVNALLLGDSALYLCASSLTSGRFPSTDTQYFGPGTRLTVL.

The chain uses TRBV7-8 and TRBJ2-1, with D maybe TRBD2 (6 bases). CDR1 and CDR2 (germline): SGHVS, FQNEAQ. This CDR3 is built from 12 residues. With 6 bases removed from V and 13 bases from J, the gap between germline ends came to 16 bases. This CDR3 is CASSLTLAEQFF. CDR3 DNA: TGTGCCAGCAGTCTTACTTTAGCGGAACAGTTCTTC.

The J gene is TRBJ2-3, the V gene TRBV27; 9 bases align to TRBD2. The CDR3 has 16 residues. The ends lost 4 bases at V and 4 bases at J; junction bases unmatched: 9. Germline loops: CDR1 MNHEY, CDR2 SMNVEV (reference sequence). This CDR3 reads CASSSLTSGRPDTQYF. The CDR3 bases are TGTGCCAGCAGTTCCCTGACTAGCGGTAGGCCAGATACGCAGTATTTT.

The chain uses TRBV7-9 and TRBJ2-5; maybe TRBD1 (5 bases). The CDR3 has 16 amino acids. The V end was cut by 0 bases, the J end by 4 bases, with 15 bases between. Germline values: CDR1 SEHNR, CDR2 FQNEAQ (reference sequence). This CDR3 is CASSLARLTGVETQYF. CDR3 in DNA: TGTGCCAGCAGCTTAGCGAGGTTAACAGGTGTAGAGACCCAGTACTTC.

The rearrangement joins TRBV7-8 to TRBJ2-1; TRBD1 matches 8 bases. The trim removed 5 bases at V and 7 bases at J, leaving 13 bases unmatched. The CDR3 runs 16 residues. Per germline, CDR1 SGHVS and CDR2 FQNEAQ. The CDR3 region is CASSPMRGQASNEQFF. CDR3 sequence (DNA): TGTGCCAGCAGCCCAATGAGGGGACAGGCTTCAAATGAGCAGTTCTTC.

The J gene is TRBJ1-2, the V gene TRBV4-1, with TRBD1 as a possible D gene (6 bases). The CDR3 is made up of 17 amino acids. V lost 0 bases to trimming and J lost 3 bases, with 17 bases between them. CDR1 is MGHRA, CDR2 YSYEKL, per germline. The CDR3 loop is CASSQEWRGLGHYGYTF. The DNA for the CDR3 is TGCGCCAGCAGCCAAGAGTGGCGGGGGCTCGGGCACTATGGCTACACCTTC.

The sample holds a few counts of this clone. The CDR3 DNA is TGCGCCAGCAGCCCACCGGGACAGGGAGCGAATGGCTACACCTTC. Protein: CASSPPGQGANGYTF. The V and J genes are TRBV4-1 and TRBJ1-2, with TRBD1 matching over 9 bases. The length of the CDR3 is 15 residues. The ends lost 4 bases at V and 6 bases at J; junction bases unmatched: 9. Germline V gene data show CDR1 as MGHRA and CDR2 as YSYEKL.

The chain links TRBV15 to TRBJ1-5; the D is unclear. V lost 1 base to trimming and J lost 0 bases, with 7 bases between them. CDR3 length: 15 residues. The germline CDR1 and CDR2 sequences are LNHNV and YYDKDF (reference sequence). CDR3 sequence (DNA): TGTGCCACCAGCAGAGCGGTTTATAGCAATCAGCCCCAGCATTTT. Translating it yields CATSRAVYSNQPQHF.

The rearrangement uses TRBV10-3 and TRBJ2-3; 8 nucleotides match TRBD1. Losses at the gene ends were 3 bases for V and 6 bases for J; bases not matched to a gene: 11. The CDR3 has 16 residues. Germline V gene sequence: CDR1 ENHRY, CDR2 SYGVKD. This chain's CDR3 is CAISDPRTGNSDTQYF. CDR3 DNA sequence: TGTGCCATCAGTGATCCCCGGACAGGGAATAGCGATACGCAGTATTTT.

This chain links TRBV6-5 with TRBJ1-2; TRBD1 matches at 7 bases. CDR1 MNHEY and CDR2 SVGAGI come from the germline V gene. The CDR3 length is 13 residues. V was pared by 5 bases and J by 4 bases, with 4 bases of the junction left unmatched. CDR3 coding DNA: TGTGCCAGCAGTAACAGGGGCCCCTATGGCTACACCTTC. Protein: CASSNRGPYGYTF.

The V and J genes are TRBV11-3 and TRBJ2-5; 8 bases line up with TRBD1. CDR1 and CDR2 from the germline V gene are SGHNT and YENEEA. The CDR3 runs to 15 residues. The J segment lost 3 bases and the V segment lost 5 bases, leaving 8 bases of the junction unmatched. The CDR3 here is CASSLGTGGEETQYF. CDR3 nucleotides: TGTGCCAGCAGCCTGGGGACAGGCGGGGAAGAGACCCAGTACTTC.

This clone was observed a handful of times. The chain couples TRBV14 to TRBJ1-2, with 7 bases lining up with TRBD1. Germline CDR1 SGHDN, CDR2 FVKESK. The J segment lost 7 bases and the V segment lost 1 base, leaving 9 bases of the junction unmatched. The CDR3 sequence is 15 residues long. CDR3 sequence: CASSQGGDSYFGYTF. CDR3 DNA sequence: TGTGCCAGCAGCCAAGGGGGGGACAGCTATTTTGGCTACACCTTC.

This chain connects TRBV4-1 to TRBJ2-3; 7 bases map to TRBD2. This CDR3 spans 15 amino acids. Unmatched junction bases numbered 5, after V lost 2 bases and J lost 3 bases. Germline loops: CDR1 MGHRA, CDR2 YSYEKL. The CDR3 coding sequence is TGCGCCAGCAGCCAAATGCTAGCGGATACAGATACGCAGTATTTT. Translated, it gives CASSQMLADTDTQYF.